The rows below give T cell receptor beta chains drawn from one sample of a study of OX40 agonist ivuxolimab in advanced cancers. Sequenced by immunoSEQ multiplex PCR; TCRdb stores in-frame clones only, minus some. The profile shows some 41,000 clones, 88% of them singletons. Sequences were derived from CD4+ or CD8+ T cells sorted from blood, sampled in a trial of the OX40 agonist ivuxolimab. These receptors originate from an adult with an advanced solid tumor such as melanoma, head and neck, liver or kidney cancer. The CDR3 runs from the conserved cysteine through the conserved F or W. The order of the fields is CDR3 length, V gene, J gene, D gene, clone size, CDR3 protein, CDR3 DNA. D genes are given only for firm matches. Only some rows state a clone size, as once, few, many or a class for expanded clones.

cdr3_length: 16; v_call: TRBV5-1; j_call: TRBJ2-5; d_call: .; clone_size: .; cdr3_aa: CASSLALGGAQETQYF; cdr3_nt: TGCGCCAGCAGCTTGGCCCTCGGCGGAGCACAAGAGACCCAGTACTTC
cdr3_length: 18; v_call: TRBV27; j_call: TRBJ2-7; d_call: .; clone_size: .; cdr3_aa: CASSLRFTGAGSSYEQYF; cdr3_nt: TGTGCCAGCAGCCTCAGGTTTACGGGGGCCGGGAGCTCCTACGAGCAGTACTTC
cdr3_length: 14; v_call: TRBV10-3; j_call: TRBJ2-1; d_call: .; clone_size: .; cdr3_aa: CAISESSDHNEQFF; cdr3_nt: TGTGCCATCAGTGAGTCGAGTGACCACAATGAGCAGTTCTTC
cdr3_length: 15; v_call: TRBV19; j_call: TRBJ1-5; d_call: TRBD1; clone_size: .; cdr3_aa: CASTSRQGRHQPQHF; cdr3_nt: TGTGCCAGTACCAGTCGACAGGGTCGGCATCAGCCCCAGCATTTT
cdr3_length: 18; v_call: TRBV5-1; j_call: TRBJ2-7; d_call: TRBD2; clone_size: .; cdr3_aa: CASSLAALGGGATDEQYF; cdr3_nt: TGCGCCAGCAGCTTGGCGGCCCTCGGGGGGGGCGCAACGGACGAGCAGTACTTC
cdr3_length: 14; v_call: TRBV10-3; j_call: TRBJ1-3; d_call: TRBD1; clone_size: .; cdr3_aa: CAIRDRGFGNTIYF; cdr3_nt: TGTGCCATCAGAGACAGGGGGTTTGGAAACACCATATATTTT
cdr3_length: 12; v_call: TRBV2; j_call: TRBJ2-5; d_call: TRBD2; clone_size: .; cdr3_aa: CASTGGSETQYF; cdr3_nt: TGTGCCAGCACGGGCGGGAGTGAGACCCAGTACTTC
cdr3_length: 12; v_call: TRBV11-2; j_call: TRBJ2-3; d_call: .; clone_size: .; cdr3_aa: CASSPHIYRQYF; cdr3_nt: TGTGCCAGCAGCCCTCATATCTATAGGCAGTATTTT
cdr3_length: 21; v_call: TRBV19; j_call: TRBJ2-1; d_call: TRBD2; clone_size: .; cdr3_aa: CASSIDPFEGRAGSSYNEQFF; cdr3_nt: TGTGCCAGTAGTATAGACCCATTCGAGGGGAGGGCGGGAAGCTCCTACAATGAGCAGTTCTTC
cdr3_length: 17; v_call: TRBV5-1; j_call: TRBJ2-6; d_call: .; clone_size: .; cdr3_aa: CASSFGTLSSGANVLTF; cdr3_nt: TGCGCCAGCAGCTTCGGGACACTTAGCTCTGGGGCCAACGTCCTGACTTTC
cdr3_length: 12; v_call: TRBV19; j_call: TRBJ2-5; d_call: TRBD1; clone_size: .; cdr3_aa: CAVGQGTETQYF; cdr3_nt: TGTGCCGTAGGACAGGGTACGGAGACCCAGTACTTC
cdr3_length: 13; v_call: TRBV2; j_call: TRBJ2-5; d_call: .; clone_size: .; cdr3_aa: CASRGTASGDQYF; cdr3_nt: TGTGCCAGCAGAGGGACCGCGAGTGGGGACCAGTACTTC
cdr3_length: 13; v_call: TRBV30; j_call: TRBJ1-2; d_call: TRBD1; clone_size: .; cdr3_aa: CAWNRGSGQDHTF; cdr3_nt: TGTGCCTGGAATAGAGGGTCTGGACAGGACCACACCTTC
cdr3_length: 15; v_call: TRBV5-1; j_call: TRBJ2-2; d_call: .; clone_size: .; cdr3_aa: CASSLMGEESGELFF; cdr3_nt: TGCGCCAGCAGCTTGATGGGAGAGGAGTCCGGGGAGCTGTTTTTT
cdr3_length: 16; v_call: TRBV9; j_call: TRBJ2-7; d_call: .; clone_size: .; cdr3_aa: CASSPQTGGGTGEQYF; cdr3_nt: TGTGCCAGCAGCCCCCAAACGGGAGGGGGCACCGGCGAGCAGTACTTC
cdr3_length: 15; v_call: TRBV28; j_call: TRBJ2-5; d_call: .; clone_size: once; cdr3_aa: CASSPWTETQETQYF; cdr3_nt: TGTGCCAGCAGCCCCTGGACTGAAACTCAAGAGACCCAGTACTTC
cdr3_length: 16; v_call: TRBV4-1; j_call: TRBJ2-1; d_call: .; clone_size: .; cdr3_aa: CASSRSPQTDGNEQFF; cdr3_nt: TGCGCCAGCAGCCGAAGCCCCCAGACAGATGGGAATGAGCAGTTCTTC
cdr3_length: 13; v_call: TRBV28; j_call: TRBJ1-2; d_call: .; clone_size: .; cdr3_aa: CASSFRGNLGYTF; cdr3_nt: TGTGCCAGCAGTTTTCGGGGGAATCTGGGCTACACCTTC
cdr3_length: 15; v_call: TRBV6-6; j_call: TRBJ1-3; d_call: .; clone_size: .; cdr3_aa: CASSFLDSTGNTIYF; cdr3_nt: TGTGCCAGCAGTTTCCTCGACAGTACTGGAAACACCATATATTTT
cdr3_length: 15; v_call: TRBV9; j_call: TRBJ2-2; d_call: .; clone_size: .; cdr3_aa: CASGPPGVGTGELFF; cdr3_nt: TGTGCCAGCGGCCCTCCCGGGGTGGGTACCGGGGAGCTGTTTTTT
cdr3_length: 12; v_call: TRBV19; j_call: TRBJ1-5; d_call: .; clone_size: .; cdr3_aa: CASSHSNQPQHF; cdr3_nt: TGTGCCAGTTCCCATAGCAATCAGCCCCAGCATTTT
cdr3_length: 14; v_call: TRBV5-1; j_call: TRBJ2-5; d_call: .; clone_size: .; cdr3_aa: CASSDIGTSETQYF; cdr3_nt: TGCGCCAGCAGCGATATTGGGACCTCAGAGACCCAGTACTTC